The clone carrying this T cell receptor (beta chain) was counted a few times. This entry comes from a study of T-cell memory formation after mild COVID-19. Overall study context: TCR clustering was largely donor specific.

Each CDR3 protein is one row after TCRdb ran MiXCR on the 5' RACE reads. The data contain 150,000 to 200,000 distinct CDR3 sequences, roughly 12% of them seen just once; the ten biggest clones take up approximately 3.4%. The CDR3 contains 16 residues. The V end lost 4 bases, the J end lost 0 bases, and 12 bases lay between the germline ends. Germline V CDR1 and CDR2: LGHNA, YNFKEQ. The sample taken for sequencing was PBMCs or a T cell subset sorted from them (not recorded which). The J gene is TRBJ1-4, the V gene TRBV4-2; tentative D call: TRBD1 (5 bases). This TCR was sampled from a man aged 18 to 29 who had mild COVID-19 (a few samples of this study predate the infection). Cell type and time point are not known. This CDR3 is CASSLSKGPTNEKLFF. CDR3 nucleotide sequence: TGTGCCAGCAGCCTCAGCAAGGGGCCAACTAATGAAAAACTGTTTTTT.